The 18 T cell receptor beta chains below were found in one sample sequenced in a study of OX40 agonist ivuxolimab in advanced cancers. Measured with immunoSEQ multiplex PCR; TCRdb has only the in-frame clones, and not every one. This table holds 70,000 or so clones, roughly 90% found once. Here the sequenced sample was CD4+ or CD8+ T cells sorted from blood, taken in a trial of the OX40 agonist ivuxolimab. The source of these receptors is an adult with an advanced solid tumor such as melanoma, head and neck, liver or kidney cancer.

The V call is TRBV6-6, the J call TRBJ2-2, with no clear D. The CDR3 covers 13 residues. V was cut by 10 bases and J by 2 bases, with 11 bases left in between. CDR1 and CDR2 (germline): MNHNY, SVGAGI (reference sequence). The CDR3 DNA reads TGTGCCACCGGACGGACCAACACCGGGGAGCTGTTTTTT. It encodes CATGRTNTGELFF.

The chain uses TRBV7-8 and TRBJ2-7, with D unresolved. Germline V CDR1 and CDR2: SGHVS, FQNEAQ. Between the trimmed V and J ends, which lost 4 bases and 2 bases, there was a span of 18 bases. This CDR3 has 16 residues. CDR3 sequence reads: CASSSLTGRLAYEQYF. DNA of the CDR3: TGTGCCAGCAGCTCCCTTACCGGACGATTGGCCTACGAGCAGTACTTC.

This clone was found a few times. V gene TRBV30 combines with J gene TRBJ1-1; D ambiguous. Germline assignment: CDR1 GTSNPN and CDR2 SVGIG (reference sequence). CDR3 length equals 13 residues. The ends were cut back, 0 bases at V and 1 base at J, with 6 bases in the middle. The CDR3 nucleotides are TGTGCCTGGAGTGTACACCCGAACACTGAAGCTTTCTTT. Its protein product is CAWSVHPNTEAFF.

The gene calls are TRBV5-1 and TRBJ2-2; 9 bases map to TRBD1. The ends lost 5 bases at V and 1 base at J; junction bases unmatched: 15. The CDR3 is made up of 19 amino acids. Germline CDR1 and CDR2: SGHRS and YFSETQ. CDR3 residues: CASSLRDRGSLLNTGELFF. CDR3 DNA: TGCGCCAGCAGTCTTAGAGACAGGGGGTCCCTCCTGAACACCGGGGAGCTGTTTTTT.

The chain is built from TRBV11-2 and TRBJ2-1, with 8 bases matching TRBD2. This CDR3 contains 15 residues. Germline V lookup: CDR1 SGHAT, CDR2 FQNNGV. J gave up 3 bases and V 5 bases, and 6 bases lay outside the gene matches. The CDR3 loop is CASSTSGNGYNEQFF. The CDR3 DNA reads as TGTGCCAGCAGCACTAGCGGCAATGGCTACAATGAGCAGTTCTTC.

The gene calls are TRBV7-9 and TRBJ1-1; D remains ambiguous. Germline V gene lookup returns CDR1 SEHNR and CDR2 FQNEAQ (reference sequence). Trimming took off 5 bases at V and 1 base at J, with 11 bases between the two ends. The CDR3 length is 14 residues. CDR3 residues: CASSPRTGNTEAFF. CDR3 bases: TGTGCCAGCAGCCCCCGAACCGGGAACACTGAAGCTTTCTTT.

The CDR3 nucleotides read TGTGCCGGAGCGGGACTAGCGGGAAAAGGCACAGATACGCAGTATTTT. Its protein is CAGAGLAGKGTDTQYF. V usage is TRBV11-2 and J usage is TRBJ2-3; 13 nucleotides match TRBD2. V shed 11 bases and J 1 base; nucleotides not matched to a gene: 9. Looked up from germline, CDR1 is SGHAT and CDR2 is FQNNGV. The CDR3 is 16 amino acids.

The chain uses TRBV6-6 and TRBJ1-2, with TRBD1 identical over 8 bases. This CDR3 contains 12 residues. The germline gives CDR1 MNHNY, CDR2 SVGAGI (reference sequence). J lost 9 bases, V lost 6 bases, and 6 bases had no gene match. The CDR3 protein is CASSHRQGSYTF. The CDR3 region has the DNA TGTGCCAGCAGCCACAGACAGGGGAGCTACACCTTC.

The rearrangement uses TRBV19 and TRBJ2-1; 12 bases align to TRBD2. CDR3 length: 14 amino acids. CDR1 LNHDA and CDR2 SQIVND come from the germline V gene (reference sequence). Losses at the gene ends were 8 bases for V and 6 bases for J; bases not matched to a gene: 5. CDR3 DNA sequence: TGTGCCAGTGCTGGACTAGCGGGGTCCAATGAGCAGTTCTTC. This translates into CASAGLAGSNEQFF.

This chain joins TRBV18 and TRBJ2-7; 8 bases match TRBD2. Germline V gives CDR1 KGHSH, CDR2 LQKENI. This CDR3 comprises 14 residues. The J segment lost 8 bases and the V segment lost 5 bases, leaving 11 bases of the junction unmatched. CDR3 sequence reads: CASSGRGGATQQYF. The DNA for the CDR3 is TGTGCCAGCTCAGGCCGGGGGGGCGCAACGCAGCAGTACTTC. The full variable domain, rest sourced from reference TRBV18 and TRBJ2-7, is NAGVMQNPRHLVRRRGQEARLRCSPMKGHSHVYWYRQLPEEGLKFMVYLQKENIIDESGMPKERFSAEFPKEGPSILRIQQVVRGDSAAYFCASSGRGGATQQYFGPGTRLTVT.

The chain recombines TRBV30 with TRBJ1-5, with a weak D call TRBD1 (6 bases). The CDR3 has 13 residues. Between the trimmed V and J ends, which lost 2 bases and 7 bases, there was a span of 12 bases. The germline gives CDR1 GTSNPN, CDR2 SVGIG (reference sequence). Here the CDR3 reads CAWSRAGTQPQHF. The DNA of the CDR3 is TGTGCCTGGAGTCGGGCAGGGACACAGCCCCAGCATTTT.

J is TRBJ1-2 and V is TRBV15, with D tentatively TRBD1 (6 bases). Germline V gives CDR1 LNHNV, CDR2 YYDKDF (reference sequence). The CDR3 loop spans 14 amino acids. Trimming stripped 1 base from V and 7 bases from J, with 13 bases between. CDR3 nucleotides: TGTGCCACCAGCAGAGCCGGGGGGGCTGGTGGCTACACCTTC. It translates to CATSRAGGAGGYTF.

This clone was seen more than once but under ten times. The chain is built from TRBV9 and TRBJ1-3; D is possibly TRBD1 (5 bases). Trimming took 4 bases from V and 7 from J, leaving 9 bases between them. This CDR3 comprises 12 residues. CDR1 is SGDLS, CDR2 YYNGEE, per germline. DNA for the CDR3: TGTGCCAGCAGCCAACCAGGGAACACCATATATTTT. It translates to CASSQPGNTIYF.

The CDR3 spells CASSVGLAGGKDIQYF. CDR3 in DNA: TGTGCCAGCAGCGTAGGCCTAGCGGGAGGGAAGGACATTCAGTACTTC. This chain joins TRBV9 and TRBJ2-4; the match to TRBD2 covers 12 bases. Germline trimming cut 0 bases from V and 8 bases from J; bases unmatched to any gene: 6. The CDR3 is made up of 16 amino acids. The germline V gene has CDR1 SGDLS and CDR2 YYNGEE.

V is TRBV6-1 and J is TRBJ2-2; D is undetermined. The ends were cut back, 11 bases at V and 7 bases at J, with 14 bases in the middle. Germline V CDR1 and CDR2: MNHNS, SASEGT. This CDR3 comprises 12 residues. The CDR3 protein is CAGLLNVGELFF. The CDR3 coding sequence is TGTGCCGGGCTGCTGAACGTCGGGGAGCTGTTTTTT.

The rearrangement uses TRBV6-5 and TRBJ1-4; no reliable D call. The V gene's germline CDR1 is MNHEY and CDR2 SVGAGI. The V and J ends lost 8 bases and 5 bases respectively, with 12 bases between them. This CDR3 is 13 amino acids long. This chain's CDR3 is CASRKDTNEKLFF. DNA for the CDR3: TGTGCCAGCCGAAAAGACACCAATGAAAAACTGTTTTTT.

The chain employs TRBV18 and TRBJ2-7; unclear D gene. Germline CDR1 and CDR2: KGHSH and LQKENI. Between the trimmed V and J ends, which lost 5 bases and 5 bases, there was a span of 16 bases. This CDR3 has 14 amino acids. CDR3 region: CASSTNEGRNEQYF. CDR3 nucleotide sequence: TGTGCCAGCTCAACCAACGAAGGTCGCAACGAGCAGTACTTC. The full variable domain, in which reference TRBV18 and TRBJ2-7 provide the parts outside the CDR3, is NAGVMQNPRHLVRRRGQEARLRCSPMKGHSHVYWYRQLPEEGLKFMVYLQKENIIDESGMPKERFSAEFPKEGPSILRIQQVVRGDSAAYFCASSTNEGRNEQYFGPGTRLTVT.

J is TRBJ1-6 and V is TRBV7-2; D unclear. Germline V gives CDR1 SGHTA, CDR2 FQGNSA. Deletions cut 3 bases from V and 7 bases from J, with 16 bases between. The CDR3 is 16 amino acids. The CDR3 bases are TGTGCCAGCAGCTTGCAAGTGGATTATCGGAATTCACCCCTCCACTTT. As protein: CASSLQVDYRNSPLHF.